Each of the 21 T cell receptor beta chains below was sequenced from the same sample in a study of identical twins. TCRdb re-called the 5' RACE reads through MiXCR, storing one row per CDR3 protein. The sample has 240,000 or so distinct CDR3 sequences; roughly 13% are singletons. The same data also went into a second study, on yellow fever vaccine responses in identical twins.

Sample: memory (CD45RO+) T cells sorted from blood. All receptors come from a woman between 18 and 29 years old in good health.

V and J are TRBV4-1 and TRBJ2-1; 9 bases are shared with TRBD2. CDR3 size: 16 residues. V lost 2 bases, J lost 4 bases, and 6 bases stayed unmatched. The V gene's germline CDR1 is MGHRA and CDR2 YSYEKL. The DNA for the CDR3 is TGCGCCAGCAGCCAAAAGGGACTAGCCCTATACAATGAGCAGTTCTTC. Translation gives CASSQKGLALYNEQFF.

This clonotype has only a few counts. This chain joins TRBV20-1 and TRBJ2-7; 9 positions agree with TRBD2. The germline V gene encodes CDR1 DFQATT and CDR2 SNEGSKA (reference sequence). This CDR3 contains 15 residues. Trimming removed 5 bases from V and 1 base from J; junction bases left unmatched: 9. The CDR3 nucleotides read TGCAGTGCTTCCCCTGGGGCGGGGGGGTCCTACGAGCAGTACTTC. Amino acid sequence: CSASPGAGGSYEQYF.

This clonotype was found a few times. The chain employs TRBV27 and TRBJ2-7; no definite D call. This CDR3 has 14 residues. V lost 3 bases, J lost 7 bases, and 16 bases lay in between. Germline V gene lookup returns CDR1 MNHEY and CDR2 SMNVEV (reference sequence). CDR3 nucleotide sequence: TGTGCCAGCAGTTTCTACGGCTCCTCTGGAGAGCAGTACTTC. It translates to CASSFYGSSGEQYF.

A few counts support this clonotype. This chain uses TRBV28 with TRBJ2-5, with TRBD2 identical over 8 bases. This CDR3 is built from 14 residues. V lost 5 bases and J lost 7; bases outside the gene matches: 9. Germline CDR1 and CDR2: MDHEN and SYDVKM. CDR3 bases: TGTGCCAGCAGTAGCGGCGGGGGGACCGGGACCCAGTACTTC. Translation gives CASSSGGGTGTQYF.

This chain links TRBV9 with TRBJ2-2; 14 bases agree with TRBD2. Germline V gene data show CDR1 as SGDLS and CDR2 as YYNGEE. Trimming at V came to 3 bases and at J to 4 bases, leaving 11 bases not matched to a gene. There are 19 residues in the CDR3. CDR3 region: CASSAVTSGRVFGTGELFF. The CDR3 nucleotides read TGTGCCAGCAGCGCCGTGACTAGCGGGAGGGTTTTCGGCACCGGGGAGCTGTTTTTT.

The chain recombines TRBV6-1 with TRBJ2-7; 8 bases map to TRBD1. Germline assignment: CDR1 MNHNS and CDR2 SASEGT. The CDR3 is made up of 14 amino acids. Germline trimming cut 4 bases from V and 1 base from J; bases unmatched to any gene: 3. For the CDR3, the DNA is TGTGCCAGCAGTGCGACAGGGGTTTCCTACGAGCAGTACTTC. It yields the protein CASSATGVSYEQYF.

The chain recombines TRBV5-6 with TRBJ2-7; D unresolved. The CDR3 consists of 13 residues. Between the trimmed V and J ends, which lost 2 bases and 6 bases, there was a span of 12 bases. Germline assignment: CDR1 SGHDT and CDR2 YYEEEE. The CDR3 sequence: CASSFLRGLEQYF. DNA of the CDR3: TGTGCCAGCAGCTTCCTTCGAGGTCTCGAGCAGTACTTC.

The rearrangement links TRBV5-1 to TRBJ1-2; maybe TRBD1 (6 bases). This CDR3 is built from 15 residues. Germline CDR1 and CDR2: SGHRS and YFSETQ. V dropped 4 bases and J dropped 1 base, with 14 bases sitting between them. The chain's CDR3 is CASSPGHRGNYGYTF. The CDR3 DNA reads TGCGCCAGCAGCCCGGGACACCGGGGTAACTATGGCTACACCTTC. The complete variable domain, with remaining parts taken from reference TRBV5-1 and TRBJ1-2, reads KAGVTQTPRYLIKTRGQQVTLSCSPISGHRSVSWYQQTPGQGLQFLFEYFSETQRNKGNFPGRFSGRQFSNSRSEMNVSTLELGDSALYLCASSPGHRGNYGYTFGSGTRLTVV.

This clonotype was picked up a small number of times. The gene calls are TRBV7-2 and TRBJ2-2; 12 bases fit TRBD2. The CDR3 consists of 14 residues. Per the germline V gene, CDR1 is SGHTA and CDR2 is FQGNSA. Trimming took 3 bases from V and 7 from J; bases not matched to a gene: 0. Written as DNA, the CDR3 is TGTGCCAGCAGCTTGACTAGCGGGAGCGGGGAGCTGTTTTTT. Protein: CASSLTSGSGELFF.

The chain combines TRBV10-3 with TRBJ2-3; TRBD2 is a possible D gene (5 bases). V dropped 4 bases and J dropped 8 bases, with 16 bases sitting between them. The CDR3 runs to 14 residues. CDR1 is ENHRY and CDR2 is SYGVKD in the germline V gene. Here the CDR3 reads CAISGETDLVTQYF. For the CDR3, the DNA is TGTGCCATCAGTGGGGAGACCGATCTTGTTACGCAGTATTTT.

This clonotype was detected a few times. The chain links TRBV12-3 or TRBV12-4 to TRBJ1-3, with D maybe TRBD1 (5 bases). V dropped 3 bases and J dropped 0 bases, with 6 bases sitting between them. This CDR3 region has 14 residues. Here the CDR3 reads CASSFGGSGNTIYF. DNA for the CDR3: TGTGCCAGCAGTTTTGGGGGCTCTGGAAACACCATATATTTT.

This clonotype was observed at least ten times. The chain has TRBV29-1 and TRBJ2-1; 9 positions match TRBD1. Germline trimming cut 7 bases from V and 7 bases from J; bases unmatched to any gene: 5. The CDR3 is 12 amino acids. Germline V lookup: CDR1 SQVTM, CDR2 ANQGSEA. CDR3 amino acids: CSERTGDNEQFF. CDR3 DNA: TGCAGCGAAAGGACAGGGGATAATGAGCAGTTCTTC.

For this clonotype: The junction departs from the called germline gene at one end, perhaps through a read error. This chain joins TRBV9 and TRBJ2-2, with 9 positions matching TRBD1. CDR3 length equals 18 residues. In germline, CDR1 is SGDLS, CDR2 YYNGEE. The chain's CDR3 is CSSSVLDPGQGYTGELFF. The CDR3 region has the DNA TGTTCCAGCAGCGTACTAGACCCGGGACAGGGTTACACCGGGGAGCTGTTTTTT.

This clonotype was detected many times. The rearrangement uses TRBV7-9 and TRBJ2-3, with D possibly matching TRBD2 (6 bases). This CDR3 has 16 amino acids. V was clipped by 2 bases and J by 1 base, with 13 bases between them. Looked up from germline, CDR1 is SEHNR and CDR2 is FQNEAQ (reference sequence). The CDR3 region is CASSLRRGGGTDTQYF. The CDR3 nucleotides are TGTGCCAGCAGCTTACGGCGGGGAGGTGGCACAGATACGCAGTATTTT.

The rearrangement uses TRBV2 and TRBJ2-7; D might be TRBD1 (6 bases). The CDR3 length is 14 residues. V was cut by 7 bases and J by 4 bases, with 17 bases left in between. Germline lookup yields CDR1 SNHLY and CDR2 FYNNEI. The CDR3 here is CASNQQGTVYEQYF. In nucleotides, the CDR3 is TGTGCCAGCAACCAACAGGGAACGGTTTACGAGCAGTACTTC.

This clonotype has only a few counts. J is TRBJ2-3 and V is TRBV6-1, with no clear D. The CDR3 is 14 residues long. The ends were cut back, 1 base at V and 6 bases at J, with 11 bases in the middle. Germline loops: CDR1 MNHNS, CDR2 SASEGT. This CDR3 is CASSEDNQRDTQYF. The CDR3 DNA is TGTGCCAGCAGTGAAGACAACCAACGCGATACGCAGTATTTT.

The chain couples TRBV6-5 to TRBJ2-3, with 13 bases aligning to TRBD2. The germline V gene has CDR1 MNHEY and CDR2 SVGAGI. This CDR3 is 17 amino acids long. The V segment lost 4 bases and the J segment 3 bases; nucleotides outside the gene matches: 7. Here the CDR3 reads CASSSGLAGSRTDTQYF. The CDR3 DNA is TGTGCCAGCAGTTCGGGACTAGCGGGATCCCGGACAGATACGCAGTATTTT.

The rearrangement links TRBV12-3 or TRBV12-4 to TRBJ2-7; D is possibly TRBD2 (5 bases). Trimming cost V 2 bases and J 0 bases, with 11 bases left between them. This CDR3 is built from 15 residues. CDR3: CASSLRTGSSYEQYF. DNA for the CDR3: TGTGCCAGCAGTTTACGTACGGGAAGCTCCTACGAGCAGTACTTC.

Ten or more counts support this clonotype. This chain links TRBV12-3 or TRBV12-4 with TRBJ2-7; D uncertain. This CDR3 is 14 amino acids long. V lost 4 bases, J lost 1 base, and 11 bases lay in between. DNA for the CDR3: TGTGCCAGCAGTTCTGGGCCGCCGTCCTACGAGCAGTACTTC. This encodes CASSSGPPSYEQYF.

Ten or more counts support this clonotype. The chain is built from TRBV12-3 or TRBV12-4 and TRBJ2-3; 7 bases line up with TRBD2. J was trimmed by 2 bases and V by 5 bases; bases with no gene match: 10. The CDR3 length is 16 residues. The CDR3 DNA is TGTGCCAGCAGTCTCCCGGGACTACCTTCCACAGATACGCAGTATTTT. It translates to CASSLPGLPSTDTQYF.

This chain links TRBV30 with TRBJ2-1; 7 positions agree with TRBD2. The junction had 15 bases not matched to a gene; V was cut back by 7 bases and J by 12 bases. Germline CDR1 is GTSNPN and CDR2 is SVGIG (reference sequence). This CDR3 has 13 residues. The CDR3 DNA sequence: TGTGCCTTCGTAGGCGGGAGCGGGAAAGGGCAGTTCTTC. It codes for CAFVGGSGKGQFF.